Shown below are 17 T cell receptor beta chains from a single sample sequenced in a study of blood T cell repertoires in COVID-19. Clones were read by immunoSEQ multiplex PCR, and TCRdb kept only the in-frame ones, dropping some. In the table there are some 350,000 clones, 80% to 90% of which are singletons. The sequencing sample was made of PBMCs or T cells enriched from blood (not recorded which). These receptors all come from a man under 40 who had recovered from COVID-19.

This chain connects TRBV5-6 to TRBJ1-6; D remains ambiguous. V lost 0 bases and J lost 11, with 12 bases in between. Germline loops: CDR1 SGHDT, CDR2 YYEEEE. This CDR3 region has 14 residues. This CDR3 reads CASSLGQIITPLHF. The CDR3 DNA is TGTGCCAGCAGCTTGGGCCAGATAATTACACCCCTCCACTTT. Together with reference TRBV5-6 and TRBJ1-6, the CDR3 gives the full variable domain: DAGVTQSPTHLIKTRGQQVTLRCSPKSGHDTVSWYQQALGQGPQFIFQYYEEEERQRGNFPDRFSGHQFPNYSSELNVNALLLGDSALYLCASSLGQIITPLHFGNGTRLTVT.

Written as DNA, the CDR3 is TGTGCCAGCAGCCCATACCTTCCAGCGGGGTACCAAGAGACCCAGTACTTC. It yields the protein CASSPYLPAGYQETQYF. The rearrangement uses TRBV5-5 and TRBJ2-5, with 7 bases that match TRBD2. This CDR3 comprises 17 residues. CDR1 SGHKS and CDR2 YYEKEE come from the germline V gene (reference sequence). V trimming: 4 bases; J trimming: 0 bases; junction bases outside the gene matches: 12.

The rearrangement joins TRBV9 to TRBJ2-5, with D maybe TRBD2 (5 bases). The V end was cut by 4 bases, the J end by 0 bases, with 10 bases between. This CDR3 comprises 14 residues. In germline, CDR1 is SGDLS, CDR2 YYNGEE. CDR3 DNA sequence: TGTGCCAGCAGCCCCTCGGGAAACCAAGAGACCCAGTACTTC. This translates into CASSPSGNQETQYF. Combining the CDR3 with reference TRBV9 and TRBJ2-5 gives the whole variable domain DSGVTQTPKHLITATGQRVTLRCSPRSGDLSVYWYQQSLDQGLQFLIQYYNGEERAKGNILERFSAQQFPDLHSELNLSSLELGDSALYFCASSPSGNQETQYFGPGTRLLVL.

The V call is TRBV24-1, the J call TRBJ1-4; 8 nucleotides match TRBD1. Trimming at V came to 2 bases and at J to 6 bases, leaving 4 bases not matched to a gene. This CDR3 has 15 amino acids. Germline assignment: CDR1 KGHDR and CDR2 SFDVKD. The CDR3 loop is CATSDSGQGDEKLFF. The CDR3 DNA is TGTGCCACCAGTGATTCTGGACAGGGAGATGAAAAACTGTTTTTT.

This rearrangement joins TRBV5-1 to TRBJ2-7; 8 bases are a match to TRBD1. The CDR3 sequence is 14 residues long. Losses at the gene ends were 5 bases for V and 5 bases for J; bases not matched to a gene: 9. Germline CDR1 is SGHRS and CDR2 is YFSETQ. The CDR3 coding sequence is TGCGCCAGCAGTAGGGCAGGGGGCATCGACGAGCAGTACTTC. Its translation: CASSRAGGIDEQYF.

This clone was seen a single time. This chain uses TRBV27 with TRBJ2-5; D unclear. The ends were cut back, 0 bases at V and 0 bases at J, with 11 bases in the middle. From germline, CDR1 is MNHEY and CDR2 SMNVEV (reference sequence). The CDR3 runs 16 residues. The CDR3 reads CASSLSYAWYQETQYF. DNA of the CDR3: TGTGCCAGCAGTTTATCCTACGCGTGGTACCAAGAGACCCAGTACTTC.

The chain has TRBV6-5 and TRBJ2-6, with a possible D match to TRBD2 (5 bases). V was pared by 8 bases and J by 2 bases, with 10 bases between. CDR1 is MNHEY, CDR2 SVGAGI, per germline. This CDR3 is 14 amino acids long. CDR3 DNA: TGTGCCAGCGCCCCCGGGACTGGGGCCAACGTCCTGACTTTC. As protein: CASAPGTGANVLTF.

The rearrangement joins TRBV11-2 to TRBJ2-1; the match to TRBD2 covers 13 bases. The trim removed 5 bases at V and 4 bases at J, leaving 11 bases unmatched. Germline loops: CDR1 SGHAT, CDR2 FQNNGV. The CDR3 has 18 residues. The CDR3 is CASSEQGLAGNPYNEQFF. The CDR3 nucleotides are TGTGCCAGCAGCGAGCAGGGACTAGCGGGGAACCCTTACAATGAGCAGTTCTTC. The full variable domain, rest sourced from reference TRBV11-2 and TRBJ2-1, is EAGVAQSPRYKIIEKRQSVAFWCNPISGHATLYWYQQILGQGPKLLIQFQNNGVVDDSQLPKDRFSAERLKGVDSTLKIQPAKLEDSAVYLCASSEQGLAGNPYNEQFFGPGTRLTVL.

The chain recombines TRBV6-5 with TRBJ2-3; 9 bases line up with TRBD2. The length of the CDR3 is 15 residues. CDR1 and CDR2 from the germline V gene are MNHEY and SVGAGI. V trimming: 7 bases; J trimming: 3 bases; junction bases outside the gene matches: 8. For the CDR3, the DNA is TGTGCCAGCACTCGAAGCGGGGGGTCAACAGATACGCAGTATTTT. Amino acid sequence: CASTRSGGSTDTQYF.

The chain links TRBV7-9 to TRBJ2-1; 11 bases match TRBD2. The CDR3 length is 17 residues. The V segment lost 4 bases and the J segment 1 base; nucleotides outside the gene matches: 6. Germline V CDR1 and CDR2: SEHNR, FQNEAQ (reference sequence). The CDR3 sequence: CASSSYSGGASYNEQFF. CDR3 DNA sequence: TGTGCCAGCAGCTCCTATAGCGGGGGGGCGTCCTACAATGAGCAGTTCTTC.

This clone showed up many times. For the CDR3, the DNA is TGTGCCAGCAGCTTGCAAGGTGGGAGCTTCTCCACCGGGGAGCTGTTTTTT. Its translation is CASSLQGGSFSTGELFF. The V gene is TRBV5-4, the J gene TRBJ2-2; tentative D call: TRBD2 (5 bases). V was trimmed by 1 base and J by 4 bases, leaving 17 bases between them. This CDR3 spans 17 amino acids. Germline V gene data show CDR1 as SGHNT and CDR2 as YYREEE (reference sequence).

The gene calls are TRBV3-1 (or the pseudogene TRBV3-2) and TRBJ2-7, with unresolved D. CDR3 size: 15 residues. V was pared by 3 bases and J by 2 bases, with 14 bases between. Per the germline V gene, CDR1 is LGHDT and CDR2 is YNNKEL (reference sequence). The CDR3 coding sequence is TGTGCCAGCAGCCATATTAGAAGCGCTACCTACGAGCAGTACTTC. Translating gives CASSHIRSATYEQYF.

This sequence joins TRBV25-1 and TRBJ2-5, with TRBD1 matching over 9 bases. The CDR3 totals 14 residues. J gave up 1 base and V 7 bases, and 4 bases lay outside the gene matches. Germline CDR1 reads MGHDK; CDR2 reads SYGVNS. The DNA of the CDR3 is TGTGCCAGCAACCGACAGGGGGGCCAAGAGACCCAGTACTTC. Its protein product is CASNRQGGQETQYF.

V is TRBV2 and J is TRBJ1-2; 9 bases map to TRBD1. Germline loops: CDR1 SNHLY, CDR2 FYNNEI. The trim removed 6 bases at V and 7 bases at J, leaving 9 bases unmatched. The CDR3 runs to 14 residues. CDR3 sequence: CASSAIQGAGGYTF. CDR3 DNA: TGTGCCAGCAGCGCAATACAGGGGGCTGGTGGCTACACCTTC.

The chain has TRBV7-8 and TRBJ1-2; D is ambiguous. CDR3 length: 19 amino acids. In germline, CDR1 is SGHVS, CDR2 FQNEAQ. V was cut by 1 base and J by 4 bases, with 25 bases left in between. The CDR3 region is CASSLVSGASPDALYGYTF. In DNA form, the CDR3 reads TGTGCCAGCAGCTTAGTGTCCGGAGCCTCCCCTGACGCACTCTATGGCTACACCTTC.

The CDR3 here is CASSFGQGNLETQYF. CDR3 sequence (DNA): TGTGCCAGCAGCTTCGGACAGGGTAATTTGGAGACCCAGTACTTC. V gene TRBV5-6 combines with J gene TRBJ2-5; TRBD1 matches at 8 bases. Germline CDR1 and CDR2: SGHDT and YYEEEE. Trimming removed 2 bases from V and 5 bases from J; junction bases left unmatched: 8. The CDR3 runs to 15 residues.

The V and J genes are TRBV30 and TRBJ1-4; D unclear. Germline CDR1 and CDR2: GTSNPN and SVGIG (reference sequence). Between the trimmed V and J ends, which lost 3 bases and 8 bases, there was a span of 13 bases. The CDR3 runs to 13 residues. CDR3 sequence reads: CAWRPGGLEKLFF. CDR3 bases: TGTGCCTGGAGGCCGGGAGGGTTGGAAAAACTGTTTTTT.